These T cell receptor beta chains were read from a single sample in a study of blood T cell repertoires in COVID-19. Using immunoSEQ multiplex PCR, the repertoire was profiled, and TCRdb retains in-frame clones only, with some absent. The sample lists tens of thousands of clones; around 80% were seen once. Material for sequencing was PBMCs or T cells enriched from blood (not recorded which). The receptors were sampled from a woman aged 45-65 years with acute COVID-19. Each CDR3 is given with its conserved first and last residue. A D gene is named only where the DNA matches it firmly. Where a row states a size, it is once, few, many or the class of an expanded clone; other rows omit it.

clone size	J gene	D gene	V gene	CDR3 protein	CDR3 DNA
-	TRBJ2-5	-	TRBV10-3	CAIKEEGETQYF	TGTGCCATCAAGGAGGAGGGGGAGACCCAGTACTTC
-	TRBJ1-2	TRBD1	TRBV20-1	CRGTDGYGYTF	TGCAGGGGGACAGACGGCTATGGCTACACCTTC
-	TRBJ2-7	TRBD2	TRBV5-1	CASSSGTSGSYEQYF	TGCGCCAGCAGCTCCGGGACTAGCGGCTCCTACGAGCAGTACTTC
-	TRBJ2-2	TRBD1	TRBV5-1	CASSLDRGSGELFF	TGCGCCAGCAGCCTGGACAGGGGTAGCGGGGAGCTGTTTTTT
-	TRBJ1-2	-	TRBV9	CASSARQSPGGYGYTF	TGTGCCAGCAGCGCTAGACAGTCGCCCGGGGGCTATGGCTACACCTTC
once	TRBJ2-5	-	TRBV19	CASSPQGGETQYF	TGTGCCAGTAGTCCACAGGGGGGGGAGACCCAGTACTTC
-	TRBJ2-3	-	TRBV5-1	CASSLGLDGKDTQYF	TGCGCCAGCAGCTTGGGACTAGATGGAAAAGATACGCAGTATTTT
-	TRBJ1-1	-	TRBV19	CASSTTGKTEAFF	TGTGCCAGTAGTACAACAGGGAAGACTGAAGCTTTCTTT
-	TRBJ1-6	TRBD1	TRBV19	CASSRRAQGASSYNSPLHF	TGTGCCAGTAGTAGGAGGGCGCAGGGGGCAAGCTCCTATAATTCACCCCTCCACTTT
-	TRBJ1-5	TRBD1	TRBV30	CAWSVGQGAYQPQHF	TGTGCCTGGAGTGTAGGGCAGGGGGCCTATCAGCCCCAGCATTTT
-	TRBJ2-1	-	TRBV7-9	CASSRSSRASYNEQFF	TGTGCCAGCAGCCGAAGCTCGAGGGCCTCCTACAATGAGCAGTTCTTC
few	TRBJ2-7	TRBD2	TRBV2	CASPSAGRENYEQYF	TGTGCCAGCCCGTCAGCCGGGAGGGAAAACTACGAGCAGTACTTC
-	TRBJ1-3	TRBD1	TRBV11-3	CASSPQGARTGNTIYF	TGTGCCAGCAGCCCTCAGGGGGCCCGAACTGGAAACACCATATATTTT
once	TRBJ1-4	TRBD1	TRBV9	CASSVTGDRGEKLFF	TGTGCCAGCAGCGTTACGGGGGACAGGGGGGAAAAACTGTTTTTT
-	TRBJ2-1	TRBD2	TRBV11-2	CASSLVGGVSYNEQFF	TGTGCCAGCAGCTTAGTCGGGGGGGTCTCCTACAATGAGCAGTTCTTC
few	TRBJ2-1	-	TRBV5-1	CASSTSGLMYNEQFF	TGCGCCAGCAGCACTAGTGGTTTGATGTACAATGAGCAGTTCTTC
-	TRBJ2-3	-	TRBV27	CASSTYSTGYSTDTQYF	TGTGCCAGCAGTACGTACTCCACAGGGTATAGCACAGATACGCAGTATTTT
-	TRBJ2-3	TRBD2	TRBV4-2	CASSQWAGGRSDTQYF	TGTGCCAGCAGCCAGTGGGCGGGGGGCCGCTCAGATACGCAGTATTTT
-	TRBJ1-5	TRBD1	TRBV7-2	CASSMPGTADQPQHF	TGTGCCAGCAGCATGCCCGGGACAGCTGATCAGCCCCAGCATTTT
once	TRBJ2-1	-	TRBV7-3	CASSLRGSYNEQFF	TGTGCCAGCAGCTTAAGAGGTTCCTACAATGAGCAGTTCTTC
few	TRBJ2-1	-	TRBV12-3/TRBV12-4	CASSFIGNEQFF	TGTGCCAGCAGTTTTATCGGGAATGAGCAGTTCTTC
-	TRBJ1-2	-	TRBV2	CASSREGGYTF	TGTGCCAGCAGTCGGGAGGGTGGCTACACCTTC
-	TRBJ2-7	TRBD1	TRBV5-1	CASSSGTGGLEQYF	TGCGCCAGCAGCTCCGGGACAGGGGGACTCGAGCAGTACTTC
-	TRBJ2-3	-	TRBV30	CAWGIGGGTDTQYF	TGTGCCTGGGGGATAGGGGGAGGCACAGATACGCAGTATTTT
few	TRBJ2-5	-	TRBV5-4	CASSSGLLETQYF	TGTGCCAGCAGCTCAGGACTATTAGAGACCCAGTACTTC
few	TRBJ2-5	TRBD2	TRBV3-1/TRBV3-2	CASSQGLAYQETQYF	TGTGCCAGCAGCCAGGGACTAGCGTACCAAGAGACCCAGTACTTC
-	TRBJ1-4	-	TRBV18	CASSPRTTTNEKLFF	TGTGCCAGCTCACCTCGAACAACAACTAATGAAAAACTGTTTTTT
few	TRBJ1-1	-	TRBV3-1/TRBV3-2	CASRGRQNTEAFF	TGTGCCAGCAGGGGGCGGCAGAACACTGAAGCTTTCTTT
-	TRBJ2-5	-	TRBV6-5	CASSYSMGLQETQYF	TGTGCCAGCAGTTACTCGATGGGACTTCAAGAGACCCAGTACTTC
-	TRBJ1-5	-	TRBV28	CASSSLSARSNQPQHF	TGTGCCAGCAGTTCCCTCAGTGCGAGGAGCAATCAGCCCCAGCATTTT
-	TRBJ1-3	TRBD1	TRBV10-3	CAISPTGGGNTIYF	TGTGCCATCAGTCCTACAGGGGGTGGAAACACCATATATTTT
-	TRBJ1-2	-	TRBV5-1	CASSLAGEDGYTF	TGCGCCAGCAGCTTGGCCGGGGAAGACGGCTACACCTTC
-	TRBJ2-3	-	TRBV24-1	CATSDLTDTDTQYF	TGTGCCACCAGTGATTTGACAGACACAGATACGCAGTATTTT
-	TRBJ2-7	TRBD2	TRBV7-8	CASSSEAGRRSSYEQYF	TGTGCCAGCAGCTCCGAAGCGGGACGTCGAAGCTCCTACGAGCAGTACTTC
-	TRBJ1-2	-	TRBV5-8	CASSLQGANYGYTF	TGTGCCAGCAGCTTACAGGGAGCTAACTATGGCTACACCTTC
-	TRBJ2-1	TRBD2	TRBV3-1/TRBV3-2	CASSQLAGGRNEQFF	TGTGCCAGCAGCCAGCTAGCGGGGGGCCGCAATGAGCAGTTCTTC